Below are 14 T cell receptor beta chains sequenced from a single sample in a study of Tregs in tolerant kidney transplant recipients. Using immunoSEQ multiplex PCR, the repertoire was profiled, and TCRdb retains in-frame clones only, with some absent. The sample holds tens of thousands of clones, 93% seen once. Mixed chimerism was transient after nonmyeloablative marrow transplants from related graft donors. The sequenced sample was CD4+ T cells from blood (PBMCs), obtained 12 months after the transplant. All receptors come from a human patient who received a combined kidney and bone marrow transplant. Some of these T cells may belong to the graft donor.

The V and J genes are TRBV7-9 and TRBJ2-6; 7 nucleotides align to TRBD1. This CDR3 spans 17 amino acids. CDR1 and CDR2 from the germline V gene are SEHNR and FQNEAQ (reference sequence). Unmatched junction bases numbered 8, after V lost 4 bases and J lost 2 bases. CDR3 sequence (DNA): TGTGCCAGCAGCTCAGACAGGGCCCCTACTGGGGCCAACGTCCTGACTTTC. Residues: CASSSDRAPTGANVLTF.

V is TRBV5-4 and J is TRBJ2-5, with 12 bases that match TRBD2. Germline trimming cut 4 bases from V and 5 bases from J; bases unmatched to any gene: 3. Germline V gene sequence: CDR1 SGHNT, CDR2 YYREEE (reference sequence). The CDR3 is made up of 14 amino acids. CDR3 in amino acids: CASSGGLAGETQYF. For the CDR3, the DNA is TGTGCCAGCAGCGGGGGACTAGCGGGCGAGACCCAGTACTTC.

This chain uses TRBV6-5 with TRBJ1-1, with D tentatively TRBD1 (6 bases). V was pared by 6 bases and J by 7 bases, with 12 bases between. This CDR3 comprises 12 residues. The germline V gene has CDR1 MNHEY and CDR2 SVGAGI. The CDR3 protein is CASSSGQFEAFF. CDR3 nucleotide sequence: TGTGCCAGCAGCTCCGGACAGTTTGAAGCTTTCTTT.

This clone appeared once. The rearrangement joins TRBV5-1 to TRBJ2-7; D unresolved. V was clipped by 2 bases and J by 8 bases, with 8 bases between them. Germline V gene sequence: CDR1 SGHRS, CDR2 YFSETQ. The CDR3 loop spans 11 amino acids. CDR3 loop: CASSLNRQQYF. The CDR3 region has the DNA TGCGCCAGCAGCTTAAACAGACAGCAGTACTTC. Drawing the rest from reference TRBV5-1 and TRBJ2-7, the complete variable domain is KAGVTQTPRYLIKTRGQQVTLSCSPISGHRSVSWYQQTPGQGLQFLFEYFSETQRNKGNFPGRFSGRQFSNSRSEMNVSTLELGDSALYLCASSLNRQQYFGPGTRLTVT.

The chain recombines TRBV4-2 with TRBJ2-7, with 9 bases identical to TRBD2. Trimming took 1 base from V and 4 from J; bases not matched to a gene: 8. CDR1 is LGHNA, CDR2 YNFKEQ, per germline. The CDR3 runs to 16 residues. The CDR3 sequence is CASSQVRSSGAYEQYF. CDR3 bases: TGTGCCAGCAGCCAAGTTCGGTCTAGCGGGGCTTACGAGCAGTACTTC.

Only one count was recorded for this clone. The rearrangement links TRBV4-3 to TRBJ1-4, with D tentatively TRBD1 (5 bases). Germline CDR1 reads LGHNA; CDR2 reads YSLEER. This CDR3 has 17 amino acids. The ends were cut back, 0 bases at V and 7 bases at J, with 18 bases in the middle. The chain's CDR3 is CASSQEGHKAWGEKLFF. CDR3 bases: TGCGCCAGCAGCCAAGAGGGGCACAAGGCCTGGGGTGAAAAACTGTTTTTT.

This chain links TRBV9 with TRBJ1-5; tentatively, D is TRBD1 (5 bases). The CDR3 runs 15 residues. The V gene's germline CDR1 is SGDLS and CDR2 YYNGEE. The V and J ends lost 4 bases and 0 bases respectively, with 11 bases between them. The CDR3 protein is CASSKQGYSNQPQHF. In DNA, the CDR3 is TGTGCCAGCAGCAAGCAGGGTTATAGCAATCAGCCCCAGCATTTT.

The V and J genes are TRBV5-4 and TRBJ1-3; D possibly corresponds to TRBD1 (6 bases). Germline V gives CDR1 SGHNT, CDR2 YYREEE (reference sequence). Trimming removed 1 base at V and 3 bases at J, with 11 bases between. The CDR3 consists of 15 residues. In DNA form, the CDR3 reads TGTGCCAGCAGCTTGTACGGCAGGGGTGGAAACACCATATATTTT. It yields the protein CASSLYGRGGNTIYF.

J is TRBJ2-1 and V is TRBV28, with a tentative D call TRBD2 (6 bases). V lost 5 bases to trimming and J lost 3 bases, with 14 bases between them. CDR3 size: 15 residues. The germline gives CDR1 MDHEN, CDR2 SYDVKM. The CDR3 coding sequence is TGTGCCAGCAGTCCGGCGGGGCGGGACTACAATGAGCAGTTCTTC. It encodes CASSPAGRDYNEQFF.

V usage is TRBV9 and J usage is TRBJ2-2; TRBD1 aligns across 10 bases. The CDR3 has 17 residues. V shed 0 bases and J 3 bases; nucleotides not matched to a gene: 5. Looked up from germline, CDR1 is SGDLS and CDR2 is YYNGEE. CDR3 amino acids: CASSVARTGGDTGELFF. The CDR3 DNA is TGTGCCAGCAGCGTAGCCCGGACAGGGGGGGACACCGGGGAGCTGTTTTTT.

CDR3 DNA: TGTGCCAGCAGGAAACTAGCGGGGCAAGAGACCCAGTACTTC. Translated: CASRKLAGQETQYF. The rearrangement uses TRBV19 and TRBJ2-5; 10 bases line up with TRBD2. The V gene end was trimmed by 9 bases and the J gene end by 2 bases; junction bases not matched to a gene: 6. Germline CDR1 reads LNHDA; CDR2 reads SQIVND (reference sequence). The CDR3 has 14 residues. Combining the CDR3 with reference TRBV19 and TRBJ2-5 gives the whole variable domain DGGITQSPKYLFRKEGQNVTLSCEQNLNHDAMYWYRQDPGQGLRLIYYSQIVNDFQKGDIAEGYSVSREKKESFPLTVTSAQKNPTAFYLCASRKLAGQETQYFGPGTRLLVL.

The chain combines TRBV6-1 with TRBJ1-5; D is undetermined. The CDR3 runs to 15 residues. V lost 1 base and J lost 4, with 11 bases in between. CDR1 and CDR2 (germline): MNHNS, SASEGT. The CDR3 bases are TGTGCCAGCAGTGAAGGTGTTACGGAGAATCAGCCCCAGCATTTT. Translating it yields CASSEGVTENQPQHF.

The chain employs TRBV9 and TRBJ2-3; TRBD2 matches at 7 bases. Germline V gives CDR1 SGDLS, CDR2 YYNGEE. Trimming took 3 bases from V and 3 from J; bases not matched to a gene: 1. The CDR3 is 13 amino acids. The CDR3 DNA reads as TGTGCCAGCAGCGGGACTAGTACAGATACGCAGTATTTT. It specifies CASSGTSTDTQYF.

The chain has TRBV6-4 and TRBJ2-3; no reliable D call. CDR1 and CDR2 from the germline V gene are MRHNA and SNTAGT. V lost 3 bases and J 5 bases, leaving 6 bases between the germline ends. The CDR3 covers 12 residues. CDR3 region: CASSDTGDTQYF. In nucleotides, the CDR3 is TGTGCCAGCAGTGATACTGGAGATACGCAGTATTTT.